This T cell receptor beta chain was identified during a study of T cells in Graves' hyperthyroidism and ophthalmopathy. The study's findings and limits: Researchers report that a 13 V-J model separated ophthalmopathy from stable hyperthyroidism.

The investigators amplified TCR beta CDR3 regions from RNA transcripts. The TCR CDR3 first-round RT-PCR relied on the HTBI primer set. MiXCR, applied by TCRdb to the multiplex PCR reads, yields one record per CDR3 protein. The top ten clones hold 30% to 40% of a sample with 700,000 to 950,000 distinct CDR3 sequences, over 35% of them seen once. Comment on this clonotype: Its target is unknown. A much larger clone sits a single nucleotide away, making a read error possible.

The ends lost 1 base at V and 4 bases at J; junction bases unmatched: 2. CDR3 size: 14 residues. The germline V gene has CDR1 SNHLY and CDR2 FYNNEI. Sequenced material: blood. The chain combines TRBV2 with TRBJ1-1; 8 nucleotides line up with TRBD1. This sequence was found in a woman aged 40 to 55 with Graves' hyperthyroidism. The CDR3 loop is CASSEGRGPTEAFF. CDR3 bases: TGTGCCAGCAGTGAAGGCAGGGGGCCCACTGAAGCTTTCTTT.